The entry that follows covers one T cell receptor (beta chain) sequence. The antigen is undetermined. TCRdb re-called the RT-PCR reads with MiXCR, one entry per CDR3 protein. Here the sample spans 650,000 to 700,000 distinct CDR3 sequences, about a sixth being singletons. The source of the sample is a study of response to subunit inactivated influenza vaccine. The study's findings and limits: Few new T cells, the authors suggested, are recruited by each seasonal influenza vaccination.

V was clipped by 0 bases and J by 2 bases, with 10 bases between them. The CDR3 totals 14 residues. Looked up from germline, CDR1 is DFQATT and CDR2 is SNEGSKA (reference sequence). Sequenced here: PBMCs from blood, sampled approximately 12 days after vaccination. This chain uses TRBV20-1 with TRBJ1-1; D not certain. This TCR was recovered from a man aged 45-60 years who received an inactivated influenza vaccine. CDR3 residues: CSARDRVTNTEAFF. The CDR3 DNA reads TGCAGTGCTAGAGACCGGGTTACAAACACTGAAGCTTTCTTT.